The next 27 T cell receptor beta chains were all read from a single sample in a study of cytomegalovirus exposure and HLA in healthy donors. PCR involved 60 Vbeta and 13 Jbeta primers. Clones were sequenced by immunoSEQ multiplex PCR, and TCRdb holds only the in-frame ones, with some missing. This table holds about 140,000 clones, 80% found once. Specimen: PBMCs. The origin of the receptors is a man aged 50-59 years in good health and CMV-seronegative.

The chain is built from TRBV28 and TRBJ2-5; TRBD1 is a possible D gene (6 bases). The end of the DNA aligns better with TRBJ2-7, so the J call may be wrong. CDR1 and CDR2 from the germline V gene are MDHEN and SYDVKM. The CDR3 contains 13 residues. CDR3 in amino acids: CASSLGALYEQYF. CDR3 sequence (DNA): TGTGCCAGCAGTTTGGGGGCCCTCTACGAGCAGTACTTC.

The rearrangement uses TRBV21-1 and TRBJ2-1; the D call of TRBD2 is as the table states it, not checked on the DNA. TRBV21-1 is a known pseudogene. The CDR3 consists of 20 residues. The CDR3 reads CASSKEVSTSGFWSYNEQFF. The DNA of the CDR3 is TGTGCCAGCAGCAAAGAGGTTAGTACTAGCGGGTTTTGGTCCTACAATGAGCAGTTCTTC.

The chain has TRBV7-9 and TRBJ2-1; 10 nucleotides line up with TRBD2. V shed 0 bases and J 16 bases; nucleotides not matched to a gene: 9. Looked up from germline, CDR1 is SEHNR and CDR2 is FQNEAQ (reference sequence). This CDR3 region has 14 residues. CDR3 sequence (DNA): TGTGCCAGCAGCTTAGCGCGGGAGCGGGAGGGAAATTTCTTC. It codes for CASSLAREREGNFF.

This chain uses TRBV5-4 with TRBJ2-7; 10 bases align to TRBD1. The CDR3 consists of 15 residues. V shed 0 bases and J 3 bases; nucleotides not matched to a gene: 3. The germline V gene encodes CDR1 SGHNT and CDR2 YYREEE (reference sequence). Here the CDR3 DNA reads TGTGCCAGCAGCTTGGGACAGGGGGCCTACTACGAGCAGTACTTC. It is translated as CASSLGQGAYYEQYF. Supplemented by reference TRBV5-4 and TRBJ2-7, the full variable domain reads ETGVTQSPTHLIKTRGQQVTLRCSSQSGHNTVSWYQQALGQGPQFIFQYYREEENGRGNFPPRFSGLQFPNYSSELNVNALELDDSALYLCASSLGQGAYYEQYFGPGTRLTVT.

The gene calls are TRBV7-8 and TRBJ1-5, with D perhaps matching TRBD1 (6 bases). The V end lost 0 bases, the J end lost 2 bases, and 8 bases lay between the germline ends. The CDR3 is made up of 15 amino acids. The V gene's germline CDR1 is SGHVS and CDR2 FQNEAQ. The CDR3 protein is CASSLAAGGNQPQHF. Here the CDR3 DNA reads TGTGCCAGCAGCTTAGCGGCAGGGGGCAATCAGCCCCAGCATTTT.

Notes on this clone: This likely comes from a read error, as the CDR3 has no conserved phenylalanine or tryptophan at its end. The V gene is TRBV7-8, the J gene TRBJ2-7; 7 positions agree with TRBD1. CDR1 is SGHVS and CDR2 is FQNEAQ in the germline V gene. V lost 3 bases, J lost 6 bases, and 2 bases stayed unmatched. The CDR3 loop spans 12 amino acids. CDR3 sequence reads: CASSFYRGEQYC. In DNA form, the CDR3 reads TGTGCCAGCAGCTTTTACAGGGGCGAGCAGTACTGC.

V usage is TRBV7-7 and J usage is TRBJ2-2, with TRBD2 matching 11 bases. CDR1 and CDR2 (germline): SSHAT, FNYEAQ (reference sequence). With 2 bases clipped from V and 0 bases from J, the junction kept 2 bases outside the gene matches. CDR3 length: 17 amino acids. The CDR3 protein is CASSLLAGGPNTGELFF. For the CDR3, the DNA is TGTGCCAGCAGCTTATTAGCGGGGGGGCCGAACACCGGGGAGCTGTTTTTT.

The rearrangement uses TRBV5-1 and TRBJ2-2; the match to TRBD1 covers 10 bases. Germline CDR1 is SGHRS and CDR2 is YFSETQ. V lost 4 bases, J lost 4 bases, and 4 bases stayed unmatched. The CDR3 covers 15 residues. In DNA, the CDR3 is TGCGCCAGCAGCCCTGGACAGGGGGGCACCGGGGAGCTGTTTTTT. Translating gives CASSPGQGGTGELFF.

This rearrangement joins TRBV19 to TRBJ2-3, with D uncertain. Germline values: CDR1 LNHDA, CDR2 SQIVND (reference sequence). The CDR3 runs to 13 residues. V was shortened by 6 bases and J by 2 bases, with 9 bases between the two germline ends. CDR3 amino acids: CASRALVTDTQYF. Written as DNA, the CDR3 is TGTGCCAGTAGGGCGCTAGTCACAGATACGCAGTATTTT.

This chain connects TRBV2 to TRBJ2-1, with D possibly TRBD2 on 6 matching bases. The CDR3 totals 15 residues. The germline V and J ends were trimmed by 2 bases and 4 bases, with 12 bases remaining between them. Germline V lookup: CDR1 SNHLY, CDR2 FYNNEI. The CDR3 DNA reads TGTGCCAGCAGTGAATCGGCTAGCGTGTACAATGAGCAGTTCTTC. Protein product: CASSESASVYNEQFF.

CDR3 sequence (DNA): TGCGCCAGCAGCTTGGGAGGTGGCGGGGGAGGCCAAGAGACCCAGTACTTC. This gives the protein CASSLGGGGGGQETQYF. The V and J genes are TRBV5-1 and TRBJ2-5, with 7 bases fitting TRBD2. The V and J ends lost 0 bases and 1 base, in that order; junction bases with no gene match: 9. Germline V gene lookup returns CDR1 SGHRS and CDR2 YFSETQ. The CDR3 is made up of 17 amino acids. Based on the CDR3 plus reference TRBV5-1 and TRBJ2-5, the full variable domain is KAGVTQTPRYLIKTRGQQVTLSCSPISGHRSVSWYQQTPGQGLQFLFEYFSETQRNKGNFPGRFSGRQFSNSRSEMNVSTLELGDSALYLCASSLGGGGGGQETQYFGPGTRLLVL.

This chain joins TRBV6-1 and TRBJ1-3; no definite D call. The CDR3 loop spans 15 amino acids. V gave up 0 bases and J gave up 0 bases, with 6 bases separating them. Germline CDR1 is MNHNS and CDR2 is SASEGT. CDR3 sequence: CASSEAAGSGNTIYF. As DNA, the CDR3 is TGTGCCAGCAGTGAAGCCGCCGGCTCTGGAAACACCATATATTTT.

The chain has TRBV7-2 and TRBJ1-5; D gene uncertain. Trimming removed 4 bases from V and 2 bases from J, with 12 bases in between. There are 15 residues in the CDR3. Germline-derived CDR1 and CDR2 are SGHTA and FQGNSA. This chain's CDR3 is CASSSGRAGNQPQHF. The DNA of the CDR3 is TGTGCCAGCAGCTCCGGGAGGGCGGGCAATCAGCCCCAGCATTTT.

The genes are TRBV28 and TRBJ2-7, with 7 bases lining up with TRBD1. V trimming: 4 bases; J trimming: 0 bases; junction bases outside the gene matches: 9. Germline V CDR1 and CDR2: MDHEN, SYDVKM. This CDR3 is built from 16 residues. As DNA, the CDR3 is TGTGCCAGCAGTTCCCGAGGACAGGTGTCCTCCTACGAGCAGTACTTC. Amino acids: CASSSRGQVSSYEQYF.

This clone has a single count. The genes are TRBV30 and TRBJ1-1, with 11 bases that match TRBD1. Trimming took 5 bases from V and 9 from J; bases not matched to a gene: 11. Germline V gives CDR1 GTSNPN, CDR2 SVGIG (reference sequence). The CDR3 spans 14 residues. The CDR3 sequence is CAWARDRGIPQAFF. The CDR3 DNA reads TGTGCCTGGGCCCGGGACAGGGGGATACCCCAAGCTTTCTTT.

To note about this clone: The sample has other DNA sequences that encode this CDR3 too. The rearrangement joins TRBV25-1 to TRBJ2-5, with D possibly matching TRBD1 (5 bases). This CDR3 has 14 amino acids. Germline CDR1 MGHDK, CDR2 SYGVNS. V was trimmed by 2 bases and J by 5 bases, leaving 12 bases between them. DNA for the CDR3: TGTGCCAGCAGTGAACTAACAGGTTGGGAGACCCAGTACTTC. This codes for CASSELTGWETQYF.

This clone was seen more than once but under ten times. The rearrangement links TRBV9 to TRBJ2-1; D perhaps matches TRBD1 (6 bases). The CDR3 runs to 13 residues. Trimming left V 3 bases short and J 7 bases short, with 11 bases between. CDR1 is SGDLS, CDR2 YYNGEE, per germline. As DNA, the CDR3 is TGTGCCAGCAGCGGACAGGAGGTGAATGAGCAGTTCTTC. Residues: CASSGQEVNEQFF.

The gene calls are TRBV5-5 and TRBJ1-1, with a tentative D call TRBD1 (6 bases). Trimming stripped 4 bases from V and 4 bases from J, with 14 bases between. This CDR3 contains 14 residues. Germline assignment: CDR1 SGHKS and CDR2 YYEKEE (reference sequence). The CDR3 reads CASSGMQGLTEAFF. CDR3 DNA sequence: TGTGCCAGCAGCGGCATGCAGGGGCTCACTGAAGCTTTCTTT.

V gene TRBV9 combines with J gene TRBJ2-2, with 7 positions matching TRBD1. The CDR3 totals 16 residues. The V gene end was trimmed by 0 bases and the J gene end by 2 bases; junction bases not matched to a gene: 4. In germline, CDR1 is SGDLS, CDR2 YYNGEE. CDR3 coding DNA: TGTGCCAGCAGCGTAGCGGCAGGGGGAAACACCGGGGAGCTGTTTTTT. Its translation: CASSVAAGGNTGELFF.

The chain combines TRBV19 with TRBJ1-5; perhaps TRBD1 as D (5 bases). The germline CDR1 and CDR2 sequences are LNHDA and SQIVND (reference sequence). This CDR3 is built from 18 residues. The V end was cut by 5 bases, the J end by 2 bases, with 22 bases between. CDR3 DNA sequence: TGTGCCAGTAGTTTACCGATAACCAGGGTAATCCGCAATCAGCCCCAGCATTTT. Encoded protein: CASSLPITRVIRNQPQHF.

The chain is built from TRBV25-1 and TRBJ2-1; 10 bases are shared with TRBD2. This CDR3 is built from 14 residues. Germline-derived CDR1 and CDR2 are MGHDK and SYGVNS. Trimming took 10 bases from V and 4 from J; bases not matched to a gene: 7. The CDR3 coding sequence is TGTGCCATCTCAGCGGGAGGGGGATACAATGAGCAGTTCTTC. As protein: CAISAGGGYNEQFF.

The chain recombines TRBV15 with TRBJ1-2; D perhaps matches TRBD1 (6 bases). V shed 5 bases and J shed 4 bases, with 14 bases lying between them. The CDR3 runs 14 residues. The V gene's germline CDR1 is LNHNV and CDR2 YYDKDF (reference sequence). The chain's CDR3 is CATSGAGAFYGYTF. CDR3 bases: TGTGCCACCAGCGGAGCAGGGGCGTTCTATGGCTACACCTTC.

V usage is TRBV6-6 and J usage is TRBJ2-5; a weak D match, TRBD2 (6 bases). V lost 0 bases, J lost 5 bases, and 13 bases lay in between. The CDR3 runs to 15 residues. Per the germline V gene, CDR1 is MNHNY and CDR2 is SVGAGI (reference sequence). For the CDR3, the DNA is TGTGCCAGCAGTTACTCAGAAATAAGCGGGGAGACCCAGTACTTC. This codes for CASSYSEISGETQYF.

To note about this clone: The same CDR3 arises from other DNA sequences in this sample as well. The chain recombines TRBV27 with TRBJ1-2; no clear D gene. Between the trimmed V and J ends, which lost 3 bases and 5 bases, there was a span of 7 bases. This CDR3 contains 12 residues. Per germline, CDR1 MNHEY and CDR2 SMNVEV (reference sequence). Here the CDR3 reads CASSFNGYGYTF. CDR3 nucleotides: TGTGCCAGCAGTTTCAACGGGTATGGCTACACCTTC.

The rearrangement joins TRBV5-1 to TRBJ2-7, with D perhaps matching TRBD1 (5 bases). V shed 1 base and J shed 2 bases, with 16 bases lying between them. There are 16 residues in the CDR3. Germline CDR1 SGHRS, CDR2 YFSETQ. The DNA of the CDR3 is TGCGCCAGCAGCTTGTCTCCCATAGGCAGGGCCTACGAGCAGTACTTC. Protein product: CASSLSPIGRAYEQYF.

The CDR3 is CASSLDGQVSGNTIYF. CDR3 DNA sequence: TGTGCCAGCAGCTTAGATGGACAGGTCTCTGGAAACACCATATATTTT. The chain employs TRBV11-2 and TRBJ1-3, with 7 bases aligning to TRBD1. In germline, CDR1 is SGHAT, CDR2 FQNNGV. V gave up 0 bases and J gave up 0 bases; unmatched junction bases: 2. The CDR3 is 16 amino acids.

This clone was recorded only once. This chain uses TRBV5-5 with TRBJ1-3; no definite D call. The germline gives CDR1 SGHKS, CDR2 YYEKEE (reference sequence). The CDR3 covers 15 residues. Trimming stripped 0 bases from V and 0 bases from J, with 7 bases between. DNA for the CDR3: TGTGCCAGCAGCTTGGTGTACAGCTCTGGAAACACCATATATTTT. It translates to CASSLVYSSGNTIYF. Full variable domain (missing parts from reference TRBV5-5 and TRBJ1-3): DAGVTQSPTHLIKTRGQQVTLRCSPISGHKSVSWYQQVLGQGPQFIFQYYEKEERGRGNFPDRFSARQFPNYSSELNVNALLLGDSALYLCASSLVYSSGNTIYFGEGSWLTVV.